The TCR beta chain under discussion was sequenced for a study of cytomegalovirus exposure and HLA in healthy donors. Study-level information: The Caucasian-associated ancestry cluster contained about 80% of the approximately 400 genotyped donors.

V lost 4 bases, J lost 6 bases, and 4 bases stayed unmatched. This CDR3 spans 13 amino acids. Germline CDR1 is SGHDT and CDR2 is YYEEEE. As regards this clone: As yet, its antigen is unknown.

The primer mix had 60 Vbeta and 13 Jbeta primers. TCRdb keeps only in-frame clones here, not all; method: immunoSEQ multiplex PCR. In the table there are around 90,000 clones, about two thirds of which are singletons. The study, taken as a whole, reports: Cytomegalovirus status, reportedly, was diagnosed with high specificity and sensitivity by the classifier. In the analysis, some V segments, TRBV6-2 and TRBV6-3 included, were excluded as indistinguishable. Altogether, around 160 TCR beta chains were recorded as cytomegalovirus-associated.

This TCR was sampled from a woman younger than 45 in good health and CMV-seropositive. This chain connects TRBV5-6 to TRBJ2-4, with 7 bases lining up with TRBD1. Sample: PBMCs. DNA for the CDR3: TGTGCCAGCAGCGGCCGGGACAGAAACATTCAGTACTTC. Translating it yields CASSGRDRNIQYF.